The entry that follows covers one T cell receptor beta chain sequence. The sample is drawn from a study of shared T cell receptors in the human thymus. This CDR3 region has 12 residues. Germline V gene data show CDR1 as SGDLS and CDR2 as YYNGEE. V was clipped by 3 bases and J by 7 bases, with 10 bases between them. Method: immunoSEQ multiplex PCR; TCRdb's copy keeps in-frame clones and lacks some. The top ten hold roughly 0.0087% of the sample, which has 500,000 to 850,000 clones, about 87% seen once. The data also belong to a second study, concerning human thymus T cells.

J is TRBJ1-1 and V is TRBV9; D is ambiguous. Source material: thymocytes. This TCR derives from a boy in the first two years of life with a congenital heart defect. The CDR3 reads CASSGSGGEAFF. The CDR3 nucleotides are TGTGCCAGCAGCGGCTCTGGCGGTGAAGCTTTCTTT.